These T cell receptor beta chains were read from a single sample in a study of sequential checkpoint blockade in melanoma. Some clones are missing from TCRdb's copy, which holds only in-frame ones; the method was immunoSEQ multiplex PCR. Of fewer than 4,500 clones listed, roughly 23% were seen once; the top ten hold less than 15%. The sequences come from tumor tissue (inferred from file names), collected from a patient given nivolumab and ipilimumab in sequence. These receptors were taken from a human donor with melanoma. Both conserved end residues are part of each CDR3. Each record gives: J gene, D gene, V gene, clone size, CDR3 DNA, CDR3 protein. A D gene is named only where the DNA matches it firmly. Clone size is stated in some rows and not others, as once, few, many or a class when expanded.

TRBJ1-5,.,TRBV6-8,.,TGTGCCAGCAGTTACTCGGGGCAGGGCGGCAATCAGCCCCAGCATTTT,CASSYSGQGGNQPQHF
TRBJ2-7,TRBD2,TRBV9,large,TGTGCCAGCAGCGCGGGGAGCGGGGGGTACTACGAGCAGTACTTC,CASSAGSGGYYEQYF
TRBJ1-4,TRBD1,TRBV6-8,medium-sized,TGTGCCAGCAGACCGACAGGGGGCTATGAAAAACTGTTTTTT,CASRPTGGYEKLFF
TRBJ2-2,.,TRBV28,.,TGTGCCAGCAGACCTACCGCAGGGTCCACCGGGGAGCTGTTTTTT,CASRPTAGSTGELFF
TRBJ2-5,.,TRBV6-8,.,TGTGCCAGCAGTTACACCCCGCAAAGGAAGAAAGAGACCCAGTACTTC,CASSYTPQRKKETQYF
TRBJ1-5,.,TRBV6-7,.,TGTGCCAGCAGTGAAAGTAAGCCCCAGCATTTT,CASSESKPQHF
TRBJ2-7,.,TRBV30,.,TGTGCCTGGAGTAACAGGGACGAGCAGTACTTC,CAWSNRDEQYF
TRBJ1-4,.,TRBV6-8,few,TGTGCCAGCAGTTACCTCCAGAGTGACGATAATGAAAAACTGTTTTTT,CASSYLQSDDNEKLFF
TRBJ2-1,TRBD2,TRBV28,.,TGTGCCAGCACCCCTGGGGGGGAGAGAAATGAGCAGTTCTTC,CASTPGGERNEQFF
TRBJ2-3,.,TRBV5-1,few,TGCGCCAGCAGCTCTGACCCTAGCACAGATACGCAGTATTTT,CASSSDPSTDTQYF
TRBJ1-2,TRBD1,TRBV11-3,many,TGTGCCAGCAGCTGGGGGACAGGGCGTGAAGCACATGGCTACACCTTC,CASSWGTGREAHGYTF
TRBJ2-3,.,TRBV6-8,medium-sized,TGTGCCAGCAGTTCCACGGAGGTAGATACGCAGTATTTT,CASSSTEVDTQYF
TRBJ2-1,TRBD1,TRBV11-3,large,TGTGCCAGCAGCTTGGACAGGGGGAAAGTCAATGAGCAGTTCTTC,CASSLDRGKVNEQFF
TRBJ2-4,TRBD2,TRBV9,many,TGTGCCAGCAGTGTTACTAGCGGGGGTTCTAACATTCAGTACTTC,CASSVTSGGSNIQYF
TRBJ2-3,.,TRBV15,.,TGTGCCACCAGCAGAAATAAGCAGGGCCCCGAAACGCAGTATTTT,CATSRNKQGPETQYF
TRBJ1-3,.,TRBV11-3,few,TGTGCCAGCAGCTTAGGGGGATCTTTCTCTGGAAACACCATATATTTT,CASSLGGSFSGNTIYF
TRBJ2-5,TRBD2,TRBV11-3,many,TGTGCCAGCAGCACGGGACTAGCGGGGAACCTCCAAGAGACCCAGTACTTC,CASSTGLAGNLQETQYF
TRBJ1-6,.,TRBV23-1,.,TGCGCCAGCAGTCATGCAAAGGACATTACTTCACCCCTCCACTTT,CASSHAKDITSPLHF
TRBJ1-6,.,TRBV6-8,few,TGTGCCAGCAGTGACATTTTGGGACCCGGTGGTTCACCCCTCCACTTT,CASSDILGPGGSPLHF
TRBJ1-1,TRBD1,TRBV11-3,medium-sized,TGTGCCAGCAGCCAATGGACAGGGGGCACTGAAGCTTTCTTT,CASSQWTGGTEAFF
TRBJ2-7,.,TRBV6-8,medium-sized,TGTGCCAGCAGTGGTCGGATGAAGGGGACGGCCGGCTACGAGCAGTACTTC,CASSGRMKGTAGYEQYF
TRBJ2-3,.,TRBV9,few,TGTGCCAGCAGCCTAATCGGGGGCACAGATACGCAGTATTTT,CASSLIGGTDTQYF
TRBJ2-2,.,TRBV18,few,TGTGCCAGCTCACCACGGACTAACAGGGTGGGCACCGGGGAGCTGTTTTTT,CASSPRTNRVGTGELFF
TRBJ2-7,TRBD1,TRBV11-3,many,TGTGCCAGCAGCTTGACAGGGGGCTGGGAAATCTACGAGCAGTACTTC,CASSLTGGWEIYEQYF
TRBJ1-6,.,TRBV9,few,TGTGCCAGCAGCGTCGGATTGGCGACACCCCTCCACTTT,CASSVGLATPLHF
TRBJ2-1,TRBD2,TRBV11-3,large,TGTGCCAGCAGCTTAAAGGTGGGACTAGTAAATGAGCAGTTCTTC,CASSLKVGLVNEQFF
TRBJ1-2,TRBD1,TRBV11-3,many,TGTGCCAGCAGTTTCGCCGGGGACAGGAGTAACTATGGCTACACCTTC,CASSFAGDRSNYGYTF
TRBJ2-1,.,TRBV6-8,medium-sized,TGTGCCAGCAGTGACTCGGACAACAATGAGCAGTTCTTC,CASSDSDNNEQFF
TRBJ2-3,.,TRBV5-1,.,TGCGCCAGCAGCTCCGGAGCGGCTCGGGCAGATACGCAGTATTTT,CASSSGAARADTQYF
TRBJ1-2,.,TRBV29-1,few,TGCAGCGTTGCGTTTAACGCTGGCTATGGCTACACCTTC,CSVAFNAGYGYTF
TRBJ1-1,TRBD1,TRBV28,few,TGTGCCAGCCTGGGACAGGGGGCAGGCACTGAAGCTTTCTTT,CASLGQGAGTEAFF
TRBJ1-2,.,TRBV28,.,TGTGCCAGCAGCCTTACCCAGGCGCCGTATGGCTACACCTTC,CASSLTQAPYGYTF
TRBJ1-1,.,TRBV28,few,TGTGCCAGCAGTGCCACAGGGCGTCTGAACACTGAAGCTTTCTTT,CASSATGRLNTEAFF
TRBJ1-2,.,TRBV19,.,TGTGCCAGTAGTATGACGAGTGGCGGCTACACCTTC,CASSMTSGGYTF
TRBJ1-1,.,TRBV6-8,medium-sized,TGTGCCAGCGTTACCAGGAACACTGAAGCTTTCTTT,CASVTRNTEAFF
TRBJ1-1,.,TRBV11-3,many,TGTGCCAGCAGCCCAGACGACAGAGACACTGAAGCTTTCTTT,CASSPDDRDTEAFF
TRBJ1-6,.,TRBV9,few,TGTGCCAGCAGTGAAGCGAGGGGCCAAAGCTCCTATAATTCACCCCTCCACTTT,CASSEARGQSSYNSPLHF
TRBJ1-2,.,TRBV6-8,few,TGTGCCAGCAGTGGGAGGGGTTTGGTCTATGGCTACACCTTC,CASSGRGLVYGYTF
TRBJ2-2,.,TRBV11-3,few,TGTGCCAGCAGCTTAATGGCTGGGAACACCGGGGAGCTGTTTTTT,CASSLMAGNTGELFF
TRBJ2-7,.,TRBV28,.,TGTGCCAGCAGGGGGGTCCAGGCCTACTCCTACGAGCAGTACTTC,CASRGVQAYSYEQYF
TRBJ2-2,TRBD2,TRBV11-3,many,TGTGCCAGCAGCTTAACCGGGGCGGGAGTGAACACCGGGGAGCTGTTTTTT,CASSLTGAGVNTGELFF
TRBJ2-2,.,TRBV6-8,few,TGTGCCAGCAGTGTTATATCGTTGGGCACCGGGGAGCTGTTTTTT,CASSVISLGTGELFF